This entry is about one TCR beta chain. No cognate antigen has been identified for it. No quality values exist for individual bases; no much larger clone is one base distant. These data belong to a study of T cell repertoires in cytomegalovirus infection (dated by TCRdb to 2018 to 2020). General notes on the study: Because public TCR beta signatures pointed to carriage of CMV infection together with the matching HLA type, the HLA type of each donor mattered for the analysis. Overall study results and their limits: In the ex vivo response, HLA-C-restricted CMV-specific TCR beta clonotypes were dominant, and in two of eight donors the single most frequent clonotype came from this HLA-C-restricted group. Carriers of CMV infection plus the relevant HLA type were discriminated by the cumulative frequency of public TCR beta family members in the study cohort and in an independent roughly 370-donor cohort.

Sequenced on an Illumina HiSeq 1500. The public reads were reanalyzed by TCRdb: fastp trimming at Q25, MiXCR alignment, in-frame beta chains only. Identical CDR3 proteins give one entry, which carries the most common genes and DNA. This sample lists around 550,000 distinct CDR3 sequences; about 30% were detected once. The ten largest clones capture approximately 13% of the sample. The clonotype comes from a human donor in good health (CMV status not recorded). Some clones in this sample may be carry-over from other donors' samples. The sequencing sample was made of PBMCs.

The nucleotide sequence is TGCGCCAGCAGCCAAGATGGGCAGGCCATACGTGGCTACACCTTC. Its translation reads: CASSQDGQAIRGYTF. The sequence joins TRBV4-1 to TRBJ1-2; no D gene can be assigned with confidence. The germline V gene supplies CDR1 MGHRA and CDR2 YSYEKL. The CDR3 has 15 amino acids, counting the end cysteine and phenylalanine. The retained sequence is limited to the CDR3, 45 bases, with the frame set at the first base. Trimming costs V 0 bases and J 7 bases, and their ends lie 15 bases apart.